Reported below is one T cell receptor beta chain. In the original processing: Estimated nucleated cell counts came from reference gene primer amplification. This table comes from immunoSEQ multiplex PCR, and its TCRdb copy is limited to in-frame clones, with some not included. Clonal size and the V and J genes are those of that table, whereas D and trimming came from the DNA. The sample has fewer than 200,000 clones; 80% are singletons. The sample belongs to a study of blood T cell repertoires in COVID-19. The CDR3 runs to 12 residues. The V gene's germline CDR1 is GTSNPN and CDR2 SVGIG (reference sequence). Trimming stripped 2 bases from V and 8 bases from J, with 10 bases between.

J is TRBJ1-3 and V is TRBV30; D ambiguous. The TCR originated in a man in his sixties with acute or convalescent COVID-19. Sequenced sample: peripheral blood. The CDR3 sequence: CAWSINRDTIYF. In nucleotides, the CDR3 is TGTGCCTGGAGTATTAACCGGGACACCATATATTTT.